This T cell receptor beta chain was documented in a study of blood T cell repertoires in COVID-19. TCRdb keeps only in-frame clones here, not all; method: immunoSEQ multiplex PCR. The table records some 310,000 clones, roughly 86% of them present only once. There are 14 residues in the CDR3. Between the trimmed V and J ends, which lost 3 bases and 2 bases, there was a span of 8 bases. Germline V gives CDR1 KGHSH, CDR2 LQKENI. The specimen was PBMCs or T cells enriched from blood (not recorded which). This chain uses TRBV18 with TRBJ1-5; D is perhaps TRBD1 (6 bases). The clonotype was recovered from a woman aged 25 to 45 who had recovered from COVID-19. The CDR3 nucleotides read TGTGCCAGCTCACCGGACAGCCGCAATCAGCCCCAGCATTTT. Translated: CASSPDSRNQPQHF.